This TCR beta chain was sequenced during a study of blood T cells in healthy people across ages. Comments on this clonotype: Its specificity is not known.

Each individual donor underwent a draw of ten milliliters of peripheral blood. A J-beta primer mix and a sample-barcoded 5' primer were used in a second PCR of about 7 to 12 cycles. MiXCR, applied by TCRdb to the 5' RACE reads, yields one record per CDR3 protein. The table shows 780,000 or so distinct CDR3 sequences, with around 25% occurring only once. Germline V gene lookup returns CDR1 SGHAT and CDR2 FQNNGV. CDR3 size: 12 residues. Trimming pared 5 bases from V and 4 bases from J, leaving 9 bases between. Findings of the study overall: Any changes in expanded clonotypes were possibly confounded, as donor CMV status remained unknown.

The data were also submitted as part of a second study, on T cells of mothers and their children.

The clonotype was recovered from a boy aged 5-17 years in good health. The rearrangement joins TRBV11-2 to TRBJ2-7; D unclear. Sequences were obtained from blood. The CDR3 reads CASSPRRYEQYF. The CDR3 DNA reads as TGTGCCAGCAGCCCGCGACGGTACGAGCAGTACTTC.